The following is a T cell receptor (beta chain) sequence with its context. The entry originates in a study of blood T cell repertoires in COVID-19. V lost 3 bases and J lost 2; bases outside the gene matches: 4. Germline V CDR1 and CDR2: SGHRS, YFSETQ. This CDR3 region has 16 residues. Profiling relied on immunoSEQ multiplex PCR, and the TCRdb table lists in-frame clones only, not all of them. The sample includes some 300,000 clones, 85% to 90% of them seen just once. The chain links TRBV5-1 to TRBJ2-5; 13 bases line up with TRBD2. This clonotype originated in a man younger than 40 who had recovered from COVID-19. The specimen sequenced was PBMCs or T cells enriched from blood (not recorded which). The chain's CDR3 is CASSSGLAGIQETQYF. The CDR3 bases are TGCGCCAGCAGCTCGGGACTAGCGGGGATACAAGAGACCCAGTACTTC.